These T cell receptor beta chains were read from a single sample in a study of cytomegalovirus exposure and HLA in healthy donors. TCRdb's table, derived via immunoSEQ multiplex PCR, lists solely in-frame clones and lacks some. This sample yields more than 75,000 clones, of which 70% to 85% are seen a single time; more than 8% belongs to the top ten. Sequencing used PBMCs. Receptors originate from a man aged 35-49 years in good health and CMV-seropositive. The conserved cysteine and the conserved F or W are not part of the CDR3 here.

V | CDR3
TRBV7-6 | ASSLVGGSGSYNEQF
TRBV6-1 | ASSLQGGGTEAF
TRBV4-3 | ASSPGRGAKNIQY
TRBV7-9 | ASSATVYMNTEAF
TRBV6-6 | ASSYSGDGYT
TRBV20-1 | SARRTEAF
TRBV30 | AWSLQDRGTPYEQY
TRBV6-1 | ASSEGTGLGEQF
TRBV5-1 | ASSPGEAYGYT
TRBV13 | ASSLTPGGRSYEQY
TRBV9 | ASSVGPAGEQY
TRBV10-3 | AIKGSGSRDEQF
TRBV9 | ASSSSPSGGNTDTQY